This entry concerns a single TCR beta chain. The record originates from a study of blood T cell repertoires in COVID-19. The wider study: The United States, Italy and Spain were the sources of the acute and convalescent COVID-19 samples.

This CDR3 has 12 residues. The germline gives CDR1 SNHLY, CDR2 FYNNEI. V was pared by 4 bases and J by 6 bases, with 9 bases between. The data were produced by immunoSEQ multiplex PCR, yet TCRdb's version contains in-frame clones alone and is incomplete. The sample contains around 190,000 clones, roughly 89% of which appear only once. Sequencing was carried out using PBMCs or T cells enriched from blood (not recorded which). This sequence originates from a woman in her twenties or thirties who had been exposed to COVID-19. The chain links TRBV2 to TRBJ1-1; perhaps TRBD1 as D (5 bases). CDR3 coding DNA: TGTGCCAGCAGTGGGCAGGGCGCTGAAGCTTTCTTT. It translates to CASSGQGAEAFF. Full variable domain (remainder filled in from reference TRBV2 and TRBJ1-1): EPEVTQTPSHQVTQMGQEVILRCVPISNHLYFYWYRQILGQKVEFLVSFYNNEISEKSEIFDDQFSVERPDGSNFTLKIRSTKLEDSAMYFCASSGQGAEAFFGQGTRLTVV.